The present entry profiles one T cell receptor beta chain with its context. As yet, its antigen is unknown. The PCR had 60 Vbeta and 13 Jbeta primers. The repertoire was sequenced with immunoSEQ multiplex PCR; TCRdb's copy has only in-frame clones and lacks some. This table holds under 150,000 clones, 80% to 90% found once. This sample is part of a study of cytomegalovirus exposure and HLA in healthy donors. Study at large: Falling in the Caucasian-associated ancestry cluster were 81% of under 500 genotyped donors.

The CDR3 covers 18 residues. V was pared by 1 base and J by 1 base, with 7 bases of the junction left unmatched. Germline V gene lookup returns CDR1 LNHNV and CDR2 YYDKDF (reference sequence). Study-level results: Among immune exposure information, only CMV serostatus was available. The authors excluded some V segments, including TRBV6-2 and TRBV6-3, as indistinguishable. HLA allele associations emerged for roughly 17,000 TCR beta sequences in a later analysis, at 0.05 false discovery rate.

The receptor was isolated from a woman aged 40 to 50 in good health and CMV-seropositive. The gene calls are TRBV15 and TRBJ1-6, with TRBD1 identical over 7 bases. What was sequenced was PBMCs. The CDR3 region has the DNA TGTGCCACCAGCAGAGCTACCGGGACAGAATCCTATAATTCACCCCTCCACTTT. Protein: CATSRATGTESYNSPLHF. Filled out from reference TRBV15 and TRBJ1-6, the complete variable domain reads DAMVIQNPRYQVTQFGKPVTLSCSQTLNHNVMYWYQQKSSQAPKLLFHYYDKDFNNEADTPDNFQSRRPNTSFCFLDIRSPGLGDTAMYLCATSRATGTESYNSPLHFGNGTRLTVT.